Listed here are 7 T cell receptor beta chains from one sample, sequenced in a study of shared clonotypes between healthy human individuals. Assay used: immunoSEQ multiplex PCR; TCRdb lists only in-frame clones, some missing. Of 2 million to 2.5 million clones listed, about 94% are singletons. Material for sequencing was naive CD4+ T cells sorted from blood. Subset denoted: CD45RA+ positively selected. These receptors were obtained from a man aged 18 to 30 in good health.

The chain joins TRBV5-1 to TRBJ2-7; D is unclear. CDR1 is SGHRS, CDR2 YFSETQ, per germline. Between the trimmed V and J ends, which lost 0 bases and 2 bases, there was a span of 9 bases. The CDR3 spans 14 residues. In DNA, the CDR3 is TGCGCCAGCAGCTTGGAGTCAGCAACCTACGAGCAGTACTTC. Encoded protein: CASSLESATYEQYF.

The chain recombines TRBV28 with TRBJ2-1; D gene uncertain. Germline assignment: CDR1 MDHEN and CDR2 SYDVKM. This CDR3 has 12 amino acids. Trimming stripped 6 bases from V and 14 bases from J, with 17 bases between. The CDR3 loop is CASSRNSPTEFF. The CDR3, as DNA: TGTGCCAGCAGCCGTAATTCCCCGACGGAGTTCTTC.

This clone occurred once. The chain carries TRBV4-2 and TRBJ1-6, with TRBD1 identical over 9 bases. The germline CDR1 and CDR2 sequences are LGHNA and YNFKEQ. J was trimmed by 4 bases and V by 5 bases; bases with no gene match: 15. The CDR3 is 19 amino acids. CDR3 loop: CASSYRWVEGQGYNSPLHF. The CDR3 DNA is TGTGCCAGCAGCTACAGATGGGTGGAGGGACAGGGATATAATTCACCCCTCCACTTT.

The gene calls are TRBV4-1 and TRBJ2-7; 10 bases fit TRBD2. This CDR3 contains 16 residues. V was clipped by 4 bases and J by 6 bases; unmatched bases: 12. Looked up from germline, CDR1 is MGHRA and CDR2 is YSYEKL. CDR3 in amino acids: CASSPTVSAGGPEQYF. CDR3 nucleotides: TGCGCCAGCAGCCCTACCGTGTCAGCGGGAGGGCCCGAGCAGTACTTC.

The chain carries TRBV28 and TRBJ2-1, with no clear D. Germline loops: CDR1 MDHEN, CDR2 SYDVKM. V was pared by 8 bases and J by 1 base, with 12 bases between. This CDR3 region has 14 residues. The CDR3 reads CASFSSASYNEQFF. DNA for the CDR3: TGTGCCAGCTTTTCATCGGCGTCCTACAATGAGCAGTTCTTC.

V is TRBV5-5 and J is TRBJ1-6; D unclear. CDR3 length: 14 residues. V was pared by 4 bases and J by 7 bases, with 12 bases between. Germline assignment: CDR1 SGHKS and CDR2 YYEKEE (reference sequence). The CDR3 DNA reads as TGTGCCAGCAGCCCCCGGCTCGGGAATTCACCCCTCCACTTT. Its protein is CASSPRLGNSPLHF. Full variable domain (outside the CDR3, taken from reference TRBV5-5 and TRBJ1-6): DAGVTQSPTHLIKTRGQQVTLRCSPISGHKSVSWYQQVLGQGPQFIFQYYEKEERGRGNFPDRFSARQFPNYSSELNVNALLLGDSALYLCASSPRLGNSPLHFGNGTRLTVT.

The V and J genes are TRBV28 and TRBJ1-2; no reliable D call. V lost 5 bases to trimming and J lost 0 bases, with 10 bases between them. The V gene's germline CDR1 is MDHEN and CDR2 SYDVKM. CDR3 length: 14 residues. The CDR3, as DNA: TGTGCCAGCAGTGCCCTCGGGACTAACTATGGCTACACCTTC. Its protein product is CASSALGTNYGYTF.